This T cell receptor beta chain emerged from a study of OX40 agonist ivuxolimab in advanced cancers. Study at large: Past anti-PD-1, anti-PD-L1 or anti-CTLA-4 therapy was accepted, and 40% to 50% had received some.

Assay used: immunoSEQ multiplex PCR; TCRdb lists only in-frame clones, some missing. The sample yields around 140,000 clones, approximately 90% seen once. Worth noting for this clone: The antigen remains undetermined.

Study outcomes and limitations: With doses of 0.1-3.0 mg/kg, partial responders showed among the lowest clonal expansion. There was clonal expansion of CD4+ and CD8+ blood T cells by week 6 at 0.1 to 3.0 mg/kg. The study did not work out the antigen specificity of the expanded peripheral T cells.

Specimen: CD4+ or CD8+ T cells sorted from blood, collected in a trial of the OX40 agonist ivuxolimab. This TCR was recovered from an adult with an advanced solid tumor such as melanoma, head and neck, liver or kidney cancer.

The CDR3 region is CASSLKGTSGSWGQFF. The CDR3 DNA sequence: TGTGCCAGCAGTTTAAAAGGGACTAGCGGGAGTTGGGGGCAGTTCTTC. The rearrangement uses TRBV27 and TRBJ2-1; 14 bases match TRBD2. The CDR3 is 16 residues long. The germline CDR1 and CDR2 sequences are MNHEY and SMNVEV (reference sequence). Trimming took 2 bases from V and 12 from J; bases not matched to a gene: 9.